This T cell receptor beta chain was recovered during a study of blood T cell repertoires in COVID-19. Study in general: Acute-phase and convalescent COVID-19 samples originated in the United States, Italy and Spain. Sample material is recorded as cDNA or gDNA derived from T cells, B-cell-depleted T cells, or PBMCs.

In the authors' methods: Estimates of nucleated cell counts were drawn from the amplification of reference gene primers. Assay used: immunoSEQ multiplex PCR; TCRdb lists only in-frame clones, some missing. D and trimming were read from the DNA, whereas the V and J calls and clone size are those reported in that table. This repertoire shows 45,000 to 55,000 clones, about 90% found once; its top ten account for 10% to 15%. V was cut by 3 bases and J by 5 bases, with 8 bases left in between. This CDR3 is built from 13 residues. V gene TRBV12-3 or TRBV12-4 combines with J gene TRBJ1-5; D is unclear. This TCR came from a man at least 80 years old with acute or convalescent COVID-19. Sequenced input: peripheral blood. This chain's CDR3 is CASSLGLHQPQHF. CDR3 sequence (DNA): TGTGCCAGCAGTTTGGGCTTACATCAGCCCCAGCATTTT.